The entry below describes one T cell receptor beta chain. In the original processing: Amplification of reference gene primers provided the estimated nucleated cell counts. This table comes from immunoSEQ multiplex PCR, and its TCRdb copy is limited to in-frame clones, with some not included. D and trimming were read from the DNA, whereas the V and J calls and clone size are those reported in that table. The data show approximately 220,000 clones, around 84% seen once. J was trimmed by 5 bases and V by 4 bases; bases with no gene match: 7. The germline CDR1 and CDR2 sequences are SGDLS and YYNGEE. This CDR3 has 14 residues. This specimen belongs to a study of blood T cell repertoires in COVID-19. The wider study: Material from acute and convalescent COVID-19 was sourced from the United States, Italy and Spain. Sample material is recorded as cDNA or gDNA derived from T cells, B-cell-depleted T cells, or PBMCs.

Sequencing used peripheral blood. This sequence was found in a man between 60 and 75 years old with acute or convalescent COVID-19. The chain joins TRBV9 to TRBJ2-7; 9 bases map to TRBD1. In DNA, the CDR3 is TGTGCCAGCAGCAGAAACAGGGGGCTGAACGAGCAGTACTTC. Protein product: CASSRNRGLNEQYF.